These 7 T cell receptor beta chains originate from one sample sequenced in a study of T cell responses to AZD1222 COVID-19 vaccine. This table comes from immunoSEQ multiplex PCR, and its TCRdb copy is limited to in-frame clones, with some not included. The sample includes 110,000 to 150,000 clones, about 92% of them seen just once. The specimen was peripheral blood, collected 28 days after the second AZD1222 dose. The receptors were gathered from an adult who received the AZD1222 COVID-19 vaccine.

The rearrangement links TRBV6-5 to TRBJ2-5; D may be TRBD2 (5 bases). Germline V gene sequence: CDR1 MNHEY, CDR2 SVGAGI. The V and J ends lost 6 bases and 5 bases respectively, with 16 bases between them. The CDR3 is made up of 14 amino acids. In DNA form, the CDR3 reads TGTGCCAGCAGAACGGGAAGCCTCGGGGAGACCCAGTACTTC. Its translation: CASRTGSLGETQYF.

This chain joins TRBV28 and TRBJ2-7; 9 bases match TRBD1. Trimming at V came to 7 bases and at J to 5 bases, leaving 18 bases not matched to a gene. The CDR3 loop spans 17 amino acids. The V gene's germline CDR1 is MDHEN and CDR2 SYDVKM. The CDR3 region is CASTPPPGQGPSDEQYF. The CDR3 nucleotides read TGTGCCAGCACCCCCCCGCCTGGACAGGGGCCCTCAGACGAGCAGTACTTC. Combining the CDR3 with reference TRBV28 and TRBJ2-7 gives the whole variable domain DVKVTQSSRYLVKRTGEKVFLECVQDMDHENMFWYRQDPGLGLRLIYFSYDVKMKEKGDIPEGYSVSREKKERFSLILESASTNQTSMYLCASTPPPGQGPSDEQYFGPGTRLTVT.

The chain recombines TRBV27 with TRBJ2-5, with D perhaps matching TRBD1 (6 bases). Per the germline V gene, CDR1 is MNHEY and CDR2 is SMNVEV (reference sequence). V shed 0 bases and J shed 5 bases, with 13 bases lying between them. The CDR3 contains 15 residues. This chain's CDR3 is CASSLSQGAGETQYF. For the CDR3, the DNA is TGTGCCAGCAGTTTATCACAGGGTGCGGGCGAGACCCAGTACTTC.

The chain is built from TRBV7-2 and TRBJ2-7, with D hard to call. CDR3 length: 12 amino acids. Trimming pared 5 bases from V and 2 bases from J, leaving 7 bases between. Germline values: CDR1 SGHTA, CDR2 FQGNSA. The CDR3 here is CASSPTAYEQYF. The CDR3 nucleotides are TGTGCCAGCAGCCCAACAGCCTACGAGCAGTACTTC.

The chain links TRBV6-5 to TRBJ2-1; 7 nucleotides line up with TRBD2. The junction had 7 bases not matched to a gene; V was cut back by 6 bases and J by 8 bases. The length of the CDR3 is 13 residues. From germline, CDR1 is MNHEY and CDR2 SVGAGI. In nucleotides, the CDR3 is TGTGCCAGCAGGGGGGACTACTTAGATGAGCAGTTCTTC. Protein: CASRGDYLDEQFF.

The chain has TRBV9 and TRBJ2-5; 11 nucleotides match TRBD2. The CDR3 sequence is 17 residues long. Germline trimming cut 0 bases from V and 2 bases from J; bases unmatched to any gene: 6. Germline assignment: CDR1 SGDLS and CDR2 YYNGEE. In DNA, the CDR3 is TGTGCCAGCAGCGTAGGCCCCCTAGCGGGAGGACAAGAGACCCAGTACTTC. It encodes CASSVGPLAGGQETQYF. Full variable domain (remainder filled in from reference TRBV9 and TRBJ2-5): DSGVTQTPKHLITATGQRVTLRCSPRSGDLSVYWYQQSLDQGLQFLIQYYNGEERAKGNILERFSAQQFPDLHSELNLSSLELGDSALYFCASSVGPLAGGQETQYFGPGTRLLVL.

This chain joins TRBV24-1 and TRBJ2-3, with 16 bases lining up with TRBD2. Trimming removed 4 bases from V and 6 bases from J; junction bases left unmatched: 3. CDR1 and CDR2 (germline): KGHDR, SFDVKD. The CDR3 totals 16 residues. CDR3 sequence: CATSDSGLAGGDTQYF. The CDR3, as DNA: TGTGCCACCAGTGACTCGGGACTAGCGGGAGGGGATACGCAGTATTTT.